The 31 T cell receptor beta chains reported below all come from one sample, sequenced in a study of technical replicates of blood from a handful of donors (dated by TCRdb to 2015 to 2018). Preparation of the library involved the immunoSEQ multiplex PCR assay. In TCRdb, the immuneACCESS table is reduced to in-frame sequences with V and J assigned. These tables do not hold every clone; where another copy was compared, an unresolved V gene accounts for under half, and the others remain unexplained. The sample records about 70,000 clones, 85% to 95% of which are singletons. The biggest ten clones account for more than 0.25% of the sample. Specimen: T cells isolated from PBMCs. Receptors originate from a human donor in good health.

This rearrangement joins TRBV27 to TRBJ1-5, with 7 bases fitting TRBD1. In germline, CDR1 is MNHEY, CDR2 SMNVEV (reference sequence). CDR3 length: 13 residues. Trimming took 6 bases from V and 5 from J; bases not matched to a gene: 4. The CDR3 DNA reads TGTGCCAGCAGCCACGACAGGGATCAGCCCCAGCATTTT. Translation gives CASSHDRDQPQHF.

This sequence joins TRBV5-4 and TRBJ2-2, with 10 bases identical to TRBD2. This CDR3 has 19 residues. Germline V lookup: CDR1 SGHNT, CDR2 YYREEE (reference sequence). Trimming removed 2 bases from V and 7 bases from J; junction bases left unmatched: 17. The CDR3 protein is CASSLIFLAGVPGDGELFF. The CDR3 DNA reads TGTGCCAGCAGCTTAATCTTTCTAGCGGGGGTGCCGGGAGACGGGGAGCTGTTTTTT.

The chain links TRBV5-1 to TRBJ1-1; weak D call: TRBD1 (6 bases). The CDR3 totals 13 residues. Deletions cut 0 bases from V and 8 bases from J, with 11 bases between. Germline lookup yields CDR1 SGHRS and CDR2 YFSETQ. CDR3 sequence reads: CASSLVPGQEAFF. The DNA for the CDR3 is TGCGCCAGCAGCTTGGTCCCCGGACAGGAAGCTTTCTTT.

The V and J genes are TRBV4-1 and TRBJ1-1; a weak D match, TRBD1 (5 bases). V lost 3 bases and J lost 0, with 11 bases in between. CDR1 and CDR2 (germline): MGHRA, YSYEKL. The CDR3 loop spans 15 amino acids. The CDR3 region has the DNA TGCGCCAGCAGCCAGCCGACAGTCATGAACACTGAAGCTTTCTTT. Amino acid sequence: CASSQPTVMNTEAFF.

The chain uses TRBV7-8 and TRBJ2-7; D might be TRBD1 (5 bases). CDR3 size: 15 residues. V lost 1 base to trimming and J lost 2 bases, with 12 bases between them. The germline V gene has CDR1 SGHVS and CDR2 FQNEAQ. CDR3 DNA: TGTGCCAGCAGCTTAGTGGGGCACAGCGCCTACGAGCAGTACTTC. It translates to CASSLVGHSAYEQYF.

The rearrangement uses TRBV10-3 and TRBJ2-5; D remains unclear. Germline CDR1 and CDR2: ENHRY and SYGVKD. There are 13 residues in the CDR3. Deletions cut 4 bases from V and 2 bases from J, with 8 bases between. CDR3 in amino acids: CAISVGEQETQYF. The CDR3 DNA reads as TGTGCCATCAGTGTCGGAGAACAAGAGACCCAGTACTTC.

The CDR3 nucleotides read TGTGCCACTGACGGGGGTGCAACTAATGAAAAACTGTTTTTT. This codes for CATDGGATNEKLFF. The gene calls are TRBV28 and TRBJ1-4, with D possibly matching TRBD1 (5 bases). This CDR3 contains 14 residues. The germline CDR1 and CDR2 sequences are MDHEN and SYDVKM. The ends were cut back, 10 bases at V and 0 bases at J, with 12 bases in the middle. Full variable domain (remainder filled in from reference TRBV28 and TRBJ1-4): DVKVTQSSRYLVKRTGEKVFLECVQDMDHENMFWYRQDPGLGLRLIYFSYDVKMKEKGDIPEGYSVSREKKERFSLILESASTNQTSMYLCATDGGATNEKLFFGSGTQLSVL.

This rearrangement joins TRBV19 to TRBJ2-2, with a weak D call TRBD2 (6 bases). The CDR3 is 15 residues long. Germline CDR1 reads LNHDA; CDR2 reads SQIVND (reference sequence). Between the trimmed V and J ends, which lost 7 bases and 6 bases, there was a span of 18 bases. CDR3 sequence reads: CASIPGLERPGELFF. The CDR3 DNA is TGTGCCAGTATCCCGGGACTTGAAAGACCCGGGGAGCTGTTTTTT. The full variable domain, rest sourced from reference TRBV19 and TRBJ2-2, is DGGITQSPKYLFRKEGQNVTLSCEQNLNHDAMYWYRQDPGQGLRLIYYSQIVNDFQKGDIAEGYSVSREKKESFPLTVTSAQKNPTAFYLCASIPGLERPGELFFGEGSRLTVL.

The chain uses TRBV7-8 and TRBJ1-1; D is undetermined. The germline gives CDR1 SGHVS, CDR2 FQNEAQ. The CDR3 totals 13 residues. V lost 5 bases and J lost 5, with 12 bases in between. The CDR3 nucleotides are TGTGCCAGCAGCCCCGGAGGGATAACTGAAGCTTTCTTT. This gives the protein CASSPGGITEAFF. The full variable domain, completed using reference TRBV7-8 and TRBJ1-1, is GAGVSQSPRYKVAKRGQDVALRCDPISGHVSLFWYQQALGQGPEFLTYFQNEAQLDKSGLPSDRFFAERPEGSVSTLKIQRTQQEDSAVYLCASSPGGITEAFFGQGTRLTVV.

The chain employs TRBV29-1 and TRBJ1-2; 11 nucleotides agree with TRBD1. The CDR3 length is 13 residues. Trimming took 7 bases from V and 2 from J; bases not matched to a gene: 3. The V gene's germline CDR1 is SQVTM and CDR2 ANQGSEA. As DNA, the CDR3 is TGCAGCGGGGGGACAGGGGGAAACTATGGCTACACCTTC. The encoded protein is CSGGTGGNYGYTF.

The V call is TRBV5-6, the J call TRBJ1-6, with D maybe TRBD1 (5 bases). The CDR3 contains 14 residues. The V gene lost 0 bases and the J gene lost 7 bases, with 8 bases spanning the gap. Germline loops: CDR1 SGHDT, CDR2 YYEEEE. CDR3 bases: TGTGCCAGCAGCTTGGATCAGGGAAATTCACCCCTCCACTTT. It specifies CASSLDQGNSPLHF.

The V gene is TRBV13, the J gene TRBJ1-6; D not certain. The CDR3 loop spans 12 amino acids. The germline CDR1 and CDR2 sequences are PRHDT and FYEKMQ (reference sequence). Trimming shortened V by 4 bases and J by 10 bases, and 8 bases separated the two germline ends. CDR3 sequence reads: CASSSASSPLHF. The CDR3, as DNA: TGTGCCAGCAGCTCAGCGTCCTCACCCCTCCACTTT.

The CDR3 coding sequence is TGTGCCTGGACCACTTTGGGCTGGGGCACAGATACGCAGTATTTT. Its protein product is CAWTTLGWGTDTQYF. V and J are TRBV30 and TRBJ2-3; unclear D gene. Germline loops: CDR1 GTSNPN, CDR2 SVGIG (reference sequence). The V end was cut by 4 bases, the J end by 1 base, with 15 bases between. CDR3 size: 15 residues.

This chain joins TRBV25-1 and TRBJ2-7; 8 positions match TRBD1. Per the germline V gene, CDR1 is MGHDK and CDR2 is SYGVNS. The CDR3 runs 14 residues. J was trimmed by 2 bases and V by 4 bases; bases with no gene match: 4. DNA for the CDR3: TGTGCCAGCAGTGGACAGGGGAGTACCTACGAGCAGTACTTC. Its translation is CASSGQGSTYEQYF.

V and J are TRBV7-8 and TRBJ1-2; a weak D match, TRBD1 (5 bases). Per the germline V gene, CDR1 is SGHVS and CDR2 is FQNEAQ. Trimming stripped 1 base from V and 0 bases from J, with 18 bases between. CDR3 length: 18 residues. CDR3 residues: CASSLGVGGSLANYGYTF. In DNA form, the CDR3 reads TGTGCCAGCAGCTTAGGGGTCGGGGGGTCCCTAGCTAACTATGGCTACACCTTC. Full variable domain (remainder filled in from reference TRBV7-8 and TRBJ1-2): GAGVSQSPRYKVAKRGQDVALRCDPISGHVSLFWYQQALGQGPEFLTYFQNEAQLDKSGLPSDRFFAERPEGSVSTLKIQRTQQEDSAVYLCASSLGVGGSLANYGYTFGSGTRLTVV.

V usage is TRBV6-5 and J usage is TRBJ1-1, with D maybe TRBD1 (6 bases). Germline V gene lookup returns CDR1 MNHEY and CDR2 SVGAGI. The CDR3 is 13 residues long. V lost 5 bases to trimming and J lost 2 bases, with 9 bases between them. CDR3 nucleotides: TGTGCCAGCAGTGCAGGGGCAAACACTGAAGCTTTCTTT. Amino acids: CASSAGANTEAFF.

The chain couples TRBV10-1 to TRBJ2-2; D remains ambiguous. V lost 3 bases, J lost 8 bases, and 7 bases lay in between. The CDR3 length is 12 residues. Germline loops: CDR1 WNHNN, CDR2 SYGVQD (reference sequence). The CDR3 nucleotides read TGCGCCAGCAGTGATCCAGGAGGGGAGCTGTTTTTT. Protein product: CASSDPGGELFF.

The rearrangement joins TRBV7-3 to TRBJ1-1, with TRBD1 matching over 7 bases. Germline values: CDR1 SGHTA, CDR2 FQGTGA. The CDR3 has 13 residues. The junction had 1 base not matched to a gene; V was cut back by 5 bases and J by 1 base. The CDR3 loop reads CASSPGGNTEAFF. The CDR3 DNA follows: TGTGCCAGCAGCCCAGGGGGGAACACTGAAGCTTTCTTT. Variable domain in full (rest from reference TRBV7-3 and TRBJ1-1): GAGVSQTPSNKVTEKGKYVELRCDPISGHTALYWYRQSLGQGPEFLIYFQGTGAADDSGLPNDRFFAVRPEGSVSTLKIQRTERGDSAVYLCASSPGGNTEAFFGQGTRLTVV.

The J gene is TRBJ2-5, the V gene TRBV5-1; no clear D gene. Between the trimmed V and J ends, which lost 0 bases and 5 bases, there was a span of 11 bases. The CDR3 spans 14 residues. Germline V gene lookup returns CDR1 SGHRS and CDR2 YFSETQ. CDR3 coding DNA: TGCGCCAGCAGCTTGGGCCACGTCGAGGAGACCCAGTACTTC. This codes for CASSLGHVEETQYF.

The chain uses TRBV7-2 and TRBJ2-1; no clear D. Trimming took 5 bases from V and 0 from J, leaving 14 bases between them. The CDR3 length is 16 residues. Germline V gene data show CDR1 as SGHTA and CDR2 as FQGNSA. The CDR3 coding sequence is TGTGCCAGCAGCGCCTACAGCAGAAGCTCCTACAATGAGCAGTTCTTC. It specifies CASSAYSRSSYNEQFF.

The chain carries TRBV10-3 and TRBJ2-3; 7 nucleotides align to TRBD1. J was trimmed by 0 bases and V by 6 bases; bases with no gene match: 9. Germline V gene data show CDR1 as ENHRY and CDR2 as SYGVKD. The CDR3 length is 16 residues. CDR3 bases: TGTGCCATCAGCCCACCCGGGACAGCTAGCACAGATACGCAGTATTTT. As protein: CAISPPGTASTDTQYF.

This chain joins TRBV7-9 and TRBJ1-2; D is ambiguous. Trimming left V 8 bases short and J 8 bases short, with 21 bases between. The CDR3 extends over 14 amino acids. The germline CDR1 and CDR2 sequences are SEHNR and FQNEAQ (reference sequence). Here the CDR3 DNA reads TGTGCCAGCGTACCAGATGGGGTAACGGGGGGCTACACCTTC. This codes for CASVPDGVTGGYTF.

This chain connects TRBV7-3 to TRBJ1-1; maybe TRBD1 (6 bases). Germline V gene lookup returns CDR1 SGHTA and CDR2 FQGTGA. The CDR3 is made up of 13 amino acids. V lost 1 base to trimming and J lost 7 bases, with 10 bases between them. The CDR3 region has the DNA TGTGCCAGCAGCTTAATAGGGGGAGATGAAGCTTTCTTT. It encodes CASSLIGGDEAFF.

This chain uses TRBV6-1 with TRBJ2-5; TRBD2 agrees at 8 bases. CDR1 and CDR2 (germline): MNHNS, SASEGT. Trimming removed 3 bases from V and 5 bases from J; junction bases left unmatched: 8. This CDR3 is 15 amino acids long. The CDR3 sequence: CASSDGSGKGETQYF. CDR3 sequence (DNA): TGTGCCAGCAGTGATGGTAGCGGGAAGGGTGAGACCCAGTACTTC.

This chain links TRBV11-3 with TRBJ2-1, with TRBD2 matching over 10 bases. The CDR3 consists of 16 residues. Germline V gene sequence: CDR1 SGHNT, CDR2 YENEEA. V gave up 11 bases and J gave up 5 bases; unmatched junction bases: 15. The CDR3 spells CAGQNKSGRAHNEQFF. As DNA, the CDR3 is TGTGCCGGGCAGAACAAAAGCGGGAGGGCCCACAATGAGCAGTTCTTC. The variable domain in full, completed from reference TRBV11-3 and TRBJ2-1, reads EAGVVQSPRYKIIEKKQPVAFWCNPISGHNTLYWYLQNLGQGPELLIRYENEEAVDDSQLPKDRFSAERLKGVDSTLKIQPAELGDSAVYLCAGQNKSGRAHNEQFFGPGTRLTVL.

This chain uses TRBV9 with TRBJ2-5; 9 bases are a match to TRBD2. V was clipped by 0 bases and J by 5 bases; unmatched bases: 5. Per the germline V gene, CDR1 is SGDLS and CDR2 is YYNGEE. The CDR3 is made up of 15 amino acids. As DNA, the CDR3 is TGTGCCAGCAGCGTAGTGTCTAGCGGGATGGAGACCCAGTACTTC. This gives the protein CASSVVSSGMETQYF.

The CDR3 DNA reads TGTGCCAGCAGCTTTTCTAGCGCCCGGAGCAATGAGCAGTTCTTC. Protein product: CASSFSSARSNEQFF. The chain carries TRBV11-3 and TRBJ2-1, with a weak D call TRBD2 (6 bases). The CDR3 sequence is 15 residues long. Trimming took 3 bases from V and 6 from J, leaving 15 bases between them. Germline assignment: CDR1 SGHNT and CDR2 YENEEA.

The chain employs TRBV18 and TRBJ1-1; tentative D call: TRBD1 (5 bases). CDR3 length: 13 amino acids. The germline V gene has CDR1 KGHSH and CDR2 LQKENI. V was shortened by 7 bases and J by 1 base, with 10 bases between the two germline ends. Here the CDR3 reads CASYLTENTEAFF. The CDR3 coding sequence is TGTGCCAGCTACCTGACAGAGAACACTGAAGCTTTCTTT.

The V and J genes are TRBV19 and TRBJ2-2, with 11 bases lining up with TRBD1. V gave up 3 bases and J gave up 5 bases; unmatched junction bases: 8. The CDR3 contains 17 residues. CDR1 is LNHDA, CDR2 SQIVND, per germline (reference sequence). The CDR3 protein is CASSISLGTGGTGELFF. CDR3 coding DNA: TGTGCCAGTAGTATTTCTCTTGGGACAGGGGGGACCGGGGAGCTGTTTTTT.

This clone was picked up a small number of times. The chain uses TRBV14 and TRBJ2-7; D is perhaps TRBD2 (5 bases). The CDR3 is 16 residues long. V was trimmed by 1 base and J by 3 bases, leaving 16 bases between them. From germline, CDR1 is SGHDN and CDR2 FVKESK. In nucleotides, the CDR3 is TGTGCCAGCAGCCAAGCCCCCCAGCGGATGCTCTACGAGCAGTACTTC. Encoded protein: CASSQAPQRMLYEQYF.

The V gene is TRBV7-9, the J gene TRBJ2-4, with 13 bases lining up with TRBD2. This CDR3 is built from 17 residues. CDR1 and CDR2 from the germline V gene are SEHNR and FQNEAQ (reference sequence). With V trimmed by 6 bases and J by 4 bases, 9 bases remained unmatched. CDR3: CASSRRTSGSEKNIQYF. For the CDR3, the DNA is TGTGCCAGCAGTCGAAGGACTAGCGGGAGTGAGAAAAACATTCAGTACTTC.